The 5 T cell receptor beta chains below come from one sample, sequenced in a study of blood T cell repertoires in COVID-19. Generated by immunoSEQ multiplex PCR, the TCRdb table keeps only in-frame clones and is missing some. The repertoire holds under 110,000 clones, 70% to 85% seen once, with 13% to 15% in the top ten. The sequenced sample consisted of peripheral blood. The receptors here all came from a woman aged 55 to 70 with acute or convalescent COVID-19.

V gene TRBV11-2 combines with J gene TRBJ1-4; maybe TRBD1 (5 bases). This CDR3 contains 18 residues. Trimming pared 5 bases from V and 2 bases from J, leaving 21 bases between. Germline V gene sequence: CDR1 SGHAT, CDR2 FQNNGV. CDR3 DNA sequence: TGTGCCAGCAGCACCGGGGGGGGTTATTGGAGGACTAATGAAAAACTGTTTTTT. The encoded protein is CASSTGGGYWRTNEKLFF.

V and J are TRBV7-2 and TRBJ1-2; perhaps TRBD1 as D (5 bases). CDR3 size: 14 residues. V lost 3 bases and J 7 bases, leaving 15 bases between the germline ends. Looked up from germline, CDR1 is SGHTA and CDR2 is FQGNSA. The CDR3 region has the DNA TGTGCCAGCAGCTTCCAGTGGCCCCAGGGTGGCTACACCTTC. It yields the protein CASSFQWPQGGYTF.

The chain carries TRBV5-1 and TRBJ2-3; tentatively, D is TRBD2 (6 bases). The V gene lost 4 bases and the J gene lost 0 bases, with 21 bases spanning the gap. This CDR3 comprises 18 residues. Germline-derived CDR1 and CDR2 are SGHRS and YFSETQ. Here the CDR3 reads CASSPLGGVLASTDTQYF. CDR3 coding DNA: TGCGCCAGCAGCCCCCTGGGCGGGGTATTAGCTAGCACAGATACGCAGTATTTT.

J is TRBJ1-2 and V is TRBV7-2; a weak D match, TRBD1 (6 bases). The CDR3 has 14 residues. The V gene's germline CDR1 is SGHTA and CDR2 FQGNSA. Trimming took 5 bases from V and 5 from J, leaving 15 bases between them. CDR3 DNA sequence: TGTGCCAGCAGCCTGCTACAGGGCCTTTATGGCTACACCTTC. This translates into CASSLLQGLYGYTF.

This chain uses TRBV7-2 with TRBJ2-5; unclear D gene. Trimming removed 2 bases from V and 5 bases from J, with 9 bases in between. The CDR3 spans 13 residues. In germline, CDR1 is SGHTA, CDR2 FQGNSA. The DNA for the CDR3 is TGTGCCAGCAGCTTAAGTCTCGGTGAGACCCAGTACTTC. It is translated as CASSLSLGETQYF. The variable domain in full, completed from reference TRBV7-2 and TRBJ2-5, reads GAGVSQSPSNKVTEKGKDVELRCDPISGHTALYWYRQSLGQGLEFLIYFQGNSAPDKSGLPSDRFSAERTGGSVSTLTIQRTQQEDSAVYLCASSLSLGETQYFGPGTRLLVL.